The 29 T cell receptor beta chains presented below share a single source sample, sequenced in a study of tumor-infiltrating lymphocytes in primary liver carcinoma. Using a constant-region primer together with ProtoScript II reverse transcriptase, TCR beta cDNA was made from 500 to 650 ng of total RNA. Library construction for TCR beta comprised three nested multiplex PCR rounds performed with slightly modified ARM-PCR. The two initial PCR rounds, about 9 cycles each, used TRBV1-TRBV30 forward and C-beta reverse primers. TCRdb itself ran the multiplex PCR reads through MiXCR, one entry per CDR3 protein. The sample yields hundreds of thousands of distinct CDR3 sequences, 65% seen once. Germline DNA was extracted too, while blood RNA derived from unsorted whole blood. Material: peripheral blood. All receptors come from a man aged 40-49 years with primary liver carcinoma and hepatitis B virus infection.

In its sample, this clonotype was seen many times. This chain connects TRBV6-2 or TRBV6-3 to TRBJ2-7; D is perhaps TRBD1 or TRBD2 (6 bases each). The germline V gene has CDR1 MNHEY and CDR2 SVGEGT. Trimming removed 4 bases from V and 3 bases from J, with 28 bases in between. The CDR3 spans 19 residues. CDR3 in DNA: TGTGCCAGCAGTTCCCTTCAAAGGCCTGGGGGGACATCGTTCTACGAGCAGTACTTC. This gives the protein CASSSLQRPGGTSFYEQYF.

About this clonotype: A single base separates this from a much larger clone, so it may be a read error. This rearrangement joins TRBV6-1 to TRBJ1-1; 7 bases align to TRBD1. CDR1 is MNHNS, CDR2 SASEGT, per germline. The CDR3 totals 14 residues. CDR3 DNA sequence: TGTGCCAGCAGTGAATCAGGGGGTAGGACTGAATCTTTCTTT. The encoded protein is CASSESGGRTESFF.

On this clonotype: A read error may explain this, as a much larger clone is one base away. V gene TRBV12-3 or TRBV12-4 combines with J gene TRBJ1-5; tentatively, D is TRBD1 (5 bases). The CDR3 totals 16 residues. The CDR3 DNA sequence: TGTGCCAGCAGTTCGAGGAGCAGGGCCAGCAGTCAGCCCCAGCATTTT. Translating it yields CASSSRSRASSQPQHF.

Many counts were recorded for this clonotype. The chain is built from TRBV5-4 and TRBJ2-5; D remains unclear. Trimming took 0 bases from V and 5 from J, leaving 8 bases between them. This CDR3 contains 13 residues. Germline values: CDR1 SGHNT, CDR2 YYREEE (reference sequence). The CDR3 bases are TGTGCCAGCAGCTTGGGGATCGGCGAGACCCAGTACTTC. Translating it yields CASSLGIGETQYF.

The genes are TRBV5-1 and TRBJ2-3; D possibly corresponds to TRBD2 (5 bases). CDR1 is SGHRS, CDR2 YFSETQ, per germline. The CDR3 has 14 residues. Trimming removed 1 base from V and 1 base from J, with 7 bases in between. CDR3 nucleotide sequence: TGCGCCAGCAGCTTGACTAGTGGCACAGATACGCAGTATTTT. It is translated as CASSLTSGTDTQYF.

A note on this clonotype: This may be a read error, as it is one base from a much larger clone. The V and J genes are TRBV4-2 and TRBJ2-1; D is possibly TRBD2 (7 bases). Germline V gene lookup returns CDR1 LGHNA and CDR2 YNFKEQ. The CDR3 spans 14 residues. CDR3 in amino acids: CASNQDGGANEQFF. For the CDR3, the DNA is TGTGCCAGCAACCAAGATGGGGGGGCGAATGAGCAGTTCTTC.

Concerning this clonotype itself: This sequence may be a read error, since a much larger clone differs from it by one base. The chain couples TRBV5-4 to TRBJ2-3; the D gene is possibly TRBD2 (5 bases). CDR3 length: 16 residues. From germline, CDR1 is SGHNT and CDR2 YYREEE (reference sequence). DNA of the CDR3: TGTGCCAGCAGCTCGGTCCCGGGGAGCGGCACAGATATGCAGTATTTT. Residues: CASSSVPGSGTDMQYF.

This clonotype was counted once. The rearrangement links TRBV29-1 to TRBJ2-3, with 10 bases lining up with TRBD2. The germline gives CDR1 SQVTM, CDR2 ANQGSEA. J gave up 5 bases and V 7 bases, and 12 bases lay outside the gene matches. The CDR3 has 15 amino acids. CDR3 in amino acids: CSATTTSGRIDTQYF. The CDR3 DNA is TGCAGCGCCACGACGACTAGCGGGCGCATAGATACGCAGTATTTT.

This clonotype has at least ten counts. The V and J genes are TRBV4-3 and TRBJ2-5; D perhaps matches TRBD1 (5 bases). Germline V gene sequence: CDR1 LGHNA, CDR2 YSLEER. The CDR3 is made up of 15 amino acids. The V end was cut by 4 bases, the J end by 5 bases, with 17 bases between. In DNA, the CDR3 is TGCGCCAGCAGCCCCCGAAGGGGCGAGTCGGAGACCCAGTACTTC. Translating it yields CASSPRRGESETQYF.

On this clonotype itself: A much larger clone differs from this one at a single base, so this may be a read error. V usage is TRBV24-1 and J usage is TRBJ2-4; the match to TRBD1 covers 9 bases. The CDR3 has 16 amino acids. In germline, CDR1 is KGHDR, CDR2 SFDVKD. Trimming took 4 bases from V and 7 from J; bases not matched to a gene: 10. The chain's CDR3 is CATSEDRGAYNNIQYF. CDR3 in DNA: TGTGCCACCAGTGAGGACAGGGGCGCCTACAATAACATTCAGTACTTC.

For this clonotype: This may be a read error, as it is one base from a much larger clone. The V and J genes are TRBV12-3 or TRBV12-4 and TRBJ2-1; no reliable D call. The CDR3 runs 13 residues. Trimming took off 6 bases at V and 3 bases at J, with 9 bases between the two ends. CDR3 sequence (DNA): TGTGCCAGCAGAACCGACGACTACAATGAGCAGTTCTTC. Its translation is CASRTDDYNEQFF.

In the case of this clonotype: A much larger clone lies one base from this, so it may be a read error. The J gene is TRBJ2-3, the V gene TRBV12-3 or TRBV12-4; tentative D call: TRBD1 (5 bases). There are 14 residues in the CDR3. The CDR3 region has the DNA TGTGCCAGCAGTTTAGACAGGAACACAGGTACGCAGTATTTT. Translation gives CASSLDRNTGTQYF.

Concerning this clonotype: A much larger clone sits a single nucleotide away, making a read error possible. The rearrangement links TRBV6-5 to TRBJ1-2, with D hard to call. The length of the CDR3 is 14 residues. Per germline, CDR1 MNHEY and CDR2 SVGAGI. The CDR3 DNA is TGTGCCAGCAGTTACGCCGAATCAGGCTATGACTACACCTTC. Its protein is CASSYAESGYDYTF.

Notes on this clonotype: This may stem from a read error, because a much larger clone lies one nucleotide away. Here the CDR3 reads CAISGGLAGPLYEQYF. The CDR3 bases are TGTGCCATCAGTGGGGGACTAGCGGGCCCTTTGTACGAGCAGTACTTC. This chain joins TRBV10-3 and TRBJ2-7, with 12 bases lining up with TRBD2. This CDR3 has 16 residues. Germline CDR1 reads ENHRY; CDR2 reads SYGVKD. Trimming cost V 4 bases and J 4 bases; bases outside gene matches: 8.

The genes are TRBV11-1 and TRBJ2-3; no definite D call. V was clipped by 5 bases and J by 2 bases, with 17 bases between them. Germline V lookup: CDR1 SGHAT, CDR2 FQDESV (reference sequence). The CDR3 totals 16 residues. In DNA, the CDR3 is TGTGCCAGCAGCACCTATGCTCGGAGTATCACAGATACGCAGTATTTT. This gives the protein CASSTYARSITDTQYF.

This clonotype showed up many times. The rearrangement joins TRBV12-3 or TRBV12-4 to TRBJ1-5; D not certain. V was pared by 11 bases and J by 7 bases, with 21 bases between. The CDR3 consists of 14 residues. For the CDR3, the DNA is TGTGCCTCAAAACGATCTGGGAATCTGCAGCCCCAGCATTTT. This sequence encodes CASKRSGNLQPQHF.

This rearrangement joins TRBV5-1 to TRBJ1-5, with a possible D match to TRBD1 (5 bases). The germline gives CDR1 SGHRS, CDR2 YFSETQ. Trimming took off 0 bases at V and 1 base at J, with 11 bases between the two ends. The CDR3 sequence is 16 residues long. CDR3 nucleotide sequence: TGCGCCAGCAGCTTGGAGGGGCTGGGGAGCAATCAGCCCCAGCATTTT. This codes for CASSLEGLGSNQPQHF.

About this clonotype: Being one base from a much bigger clone, this may be a read error. The conserved final phenylalanine or tryptophan is absent from the CDR3, which likely points to a read error. The chain links TRBV4-3 to TRBJ2-3, with D uncertain. V was clipped by 3 bases and J by 5 bases, with 9 bases between them. This CDR3 has 13 amino acids. Germline V CDR1 and CDR2: LGHNA, YSLEER. The DNA for the CDR3 is TGCGCCAGCAGCCAGAGACTTTTAGATACGCAGTATTAT. Its translation: CASSQRLLDTQYY.

This clonotype was found a few times. The DNA of the CDR3 is TGTGCCAGCAGCTTAGCGCATGGCATTGGGGGCTACGAGCAGTACTTC. Translating gives CASSLAHGIGGYEQYF. The chain combines TRBV7-8 with TRBJ2-7, with D perhaps being TRBD1 or TRBD2 (5 bases each). The germline V and J ends were trimmed by 0 bases and 3 bases, with 15 bases remaining between them. The CDR3 is 16 residues long. CDR1 SGHVS and CDR2 FQNEAQ come from the germline V gene.

The chain is built from TRBV6-6 and TRBJ1-4; D unclear. Germline V gene sequence: CDR1 MNHNY, CDR2 SVGAGI (reference sequence). The CDR3 length is 17 residues. Deletions cut 3 bases from V and 0 bases from J, with 14 bases between. For the CDR3, the DNA is TGTGCCAGCAGTTATTCGACCGGGTGTGCAACTAATGAAAAACTGTTTTTT. It encodes CASSYSTGCATNEKLFF.

This clonotype has more than one count but fewer than ten. The gene calls are TRBV7-8 and TRBJ1-5; D is unclear. Germline V gene data show CDR1 as SGHVS and CDR2 as FQNEAQ. The V end was cut by 1 base, the J end by 4 bases, with 11 bases between. The CDR3 contains 15 residues. In DNA, the CDR3 is TGTGCCAGCAGCTTAGTACCTGAAGCTAATCAGCCCCAGCATTTT. Translation gives CASSLVPEANQPQHF.

Points on this clonotype: A read error may explain this, as a much larger clone is one base away. V usage is TRBV4-1 and J usage is TRBJ1-3; maybe TRBD1 (6 bases). V dropped 3 bases and J dropped 0 bases, with 12 bases sitting between them. The V gene's germline CDR1 is MGHRA and CDR2 YSYEKL. CDR3 size: 16 residues. The CDR3: CASSQGGQNSGNTIYF. CDR3 DNA: TGCGCCAGCAGCCAGGGAGGACAGAACTCTGGAAACACCATATATTTT.

In regard to this clonotype: A much larger clone differs from this one at a single base, so this may be a read error. The rearrangement joins TRBV6-1 to TRBJ1-5, with TRBD1 identical over 8 bases. The CDR3 runs 13 residues. The ends lost 4 bases at V and 6 bases at J; junction bases unmatched: 2. Germline V gene sequence: CDR1 MNHNS, CDR2 SASEGT. The DNA of the CDR3 is TGTGCCAGCAGTGGGACAGGGATTCAGCCCCAGCATTTT. This codes for CASSGTGIQPQHF.

As for this clonotype: The junction differs from germline at one of its ends, possibly a read error. This chain uses TRBV5-1 with TRBJ2-1; 11 bases match TRBD1. The CDR3 loop spans 16 amino acids. Germline CDR1 is SGHRS and CDR2 is YFSETQ. Here the CDR3 reads CASIWAGTGGVNEQFF. The DNA of the CDR3 is TGCGCCAGCATTTGGGCCGGGACAGGGGGAGTGAATGAGCAATTCTTC.

Details on this clonotype: A read error may be the cause here, since a much bigger clone is one base away. CDR3 DNA: TGTGTCAGCAGCCATGGGCGTACTGAAGCTTTCTTT. It yields the protein CVSSHGRTEAFF. The chain uses TRBV6-5 and TRBJ1-1, with D uncertain. From germline, CDR1 is MNHEY and CDR2 SVGAGI. This CDR3 comprises 12 residues.

Of note for this clonotype: The junction differs from germline at one of its ends, possibly a read error. The chain carries TRBV11-1 and TRBJ2-1, with 8 bases matching TRBD2. The CDR3 is 16 residues long. The germline V gene has CDR1 SGHAT and CDR2 FQDESV (reference sequence). Here the CDR3 reads CANSPIAGTYYNEQFF. As DNA, the CDR3 is TGTGCCAACAGCCCCATAGCGGGAACGTATTACAATGAGCAATTCTTC. Combining the CDR3 with reference TRBV11-1 and TRBJ2-1 gives the whole variable domain EAEVAQSPRYKITEKSQAVAFWCDPISGHATLYWYRQILGQGPELLVQFQDESVVDDSQLPKDRFSAERLKGVDSTLKIQPAELGDSAMYLCANSPIAGTYYNEQFFGPGTRLTVL.

As for this clonotype: This sequence may be a read error, since a much larger clone differs from it by one base. V usage is TRBV6-2 or TRBV6-3 and J usage is TRBJ2-6; perhaps D is TRBD1 or TRBD2 (6 bases each). The CDR3 consists of 17 residues. CDR1 and CDR2 (germline): MNHEY, SVGEGT. V lost 2 bases, J lost 2 bases, and 13 bases lay in between. The DNA of the CDR3 is TGTGCCAGCAGTTACGGGGGGCCGAACCCTGGGGCCAACGTCCTGACTTTC. Protein: CASSYGGPNPGANVLTF.

This clonotype appeared many times. V gene TRBV30 combines with J gene TRBJ1-1; tentative D call: TRBD1 (5 bases). CDR3 length: 11 residues. Per the germline V gene, CDR1 is GTSNPN and CDR2 is SVGIG (reference sequence). The germline V and J ends were trimmed by 5 bases and 5 bases, with 9 bases remaining between them. The CDR3 coding sequence is TGTGCCTGGGGGGGTGTAACTGAAGCTTTCTTT. Encoded protein: CAWGGVTEAFF.

In the case of this clonotype: A single base separates this from a much larger clone, so it may be a read error. The J gene is TRBJ2-2, the V gene TRBV29-1; D is uncertain. The V end lost 3 bases, the J end lost 3 bases, and 8 bases lay between the germline ends. The CDR3 sequence is 13 residues long. The V gene's germline CDR1 is SQVTM and CDR2 ANQGSEA. In nucleotides, the CDR3 is TGCAGCGTTGAGTCTGGGTACACCGGGGAGCTGTTTTTT. Translating it yields CSVESGYTGELFF.